The clone carrying this T cell receptor beta chain was found once. This specimen belongs to a study of blood T cell repertoires in COVID-19. Study-wide context: Samples taken during acute and convalescent COVID-19 were collected in the United States, Italy and Spain. Sources were T cells, B-cell-depleted T cells, or PBMCs; the material itself was cDNA or gDNA.

The CDR3 totals 14 residues. CDR1 and CDR2 from the germline V gene are MNHEY and SMNVEV (reference sequence). Trimming cost V 3 bases and J 8 bases, with 14 bases left between them. Per the original methods: For nucleated cells, counts were estimated from reference gene primer amplification. Sequenced by immunoSEQ multiplex PCR; TCRdb stores in-frame clones only, minus some. Clonal size and the V and J genes are those of that table, whereas D and trimming came from the DNA. The sample has 150,000 to 200,000 clones; about 77% are singletons. The sequence was obtained from a woman of 80 years or more with active or convalescent COVID-19. The source material was peripheral blood. This sequence joins TRBV27 and TRBJ2-1; D is perhaps TRBD2 (7 bases). CDR3 DNA: TGTGCCAGCAGTTTCCCGGGGGGCCAGCATGAGCAGTTCTTC. This gives the protein CASSFPGGQHEQFF.